Many counts were recorded for the clone carrying this T cell receptor beta chain. The antigen is not known. This CDR3 comprises 14 residues. With 4 bases removed from V and 5 bases from J, the gap between germline ends came to 15 bases. Germline lookup yields CDR1 SGHRS and CDR2 YFSETQ. The record originates from a study of T-cell reconstitution after alpha-beta-depleted transplantation in children. It was with unique molecular identifiers that the TCRbeta library was prepared. One entry per CDR3 protein results from TCRdb running MiXCR on the PCR reads. This sample has about 400,000 distinct CDR3 sequences, with 16% found just once. Whole-study results and caveats: Roughly two months post-transplant, alpha-beta T cells reportedly originated from several hundred graft clones that had expanded. Surviving recipient T cells and thymic progenitors underlay high day-60 TCRbeta diversity in some patients.

The specimen was PBMCs, mostly from graft donor cells, collected 360 days after TCRalphabeta/CD19-depleted stem cell transplant. The source is a boy younger than two who had a stem cell transplant for Wiskott-Aldrich syndrome, so the T cells may come from the graft donor. The chain uses TRBV5-1 and TRBJ2-5, with D perhaps assigned TRBD1 or TRBD2 (6 bases each). CDR3 DNA sequence: TGCGCCAGCAGCCGGACCGGAGGGGGTGAGACCCAGTACTTC. Translated: CASSRTGGGETQYF.